A selection of T cell receptor beta chains follows, all from one sample in a study of patients and donors after allogeneic stem cell transplantation. TCRdb recomputed calls from the RT-PCR reads with MiXCR, one row per CDR3 protein. Of roughly 940,000 distinct CDR3 sequences listed, roughly 18% are singletons. The sample comprised blood, either unsorted or a sorted T cell fraction (not recorded which). The receptors here all came from a human donor who was either an allogeneic HSCT recipient or a stem cell or donor lymphocyte infusion donor (not recorded which). It is not recorded whose cells these are; they may come from a transplant donor. The CDR3 runs from the conserved cysteine through the conserved F or W. Each record gives: CDR3 length, clone size, D gene, V gene, J gene, CDR3 DNA, CDR3 protein. D genes are given only for firm matches. Clone sizes are given selectively: once, few, many, or a class where the clone is expanded.

CDR3 length: 14
clone size: NA
D gene: NA
V gene: TRBV12-3/TRBV12-4
J gene: TRBJ1-2
CDR3 DNA: TGTGCCAGCAGTTTAATCGGGGGACCCTATGGCTACACCTTC
CDR3 protein: CASSLIGGPYGYTF

CDR3 length: 15
clone size: NA
D gene: TRBD2
V gene: TRBV7-2
J gene: TRBJ2-5
CDR3 DNA: TGTGCCAGCAGCTTAGCGTCTAGCGGGGTTATAACCCAGTACTTC
CDR3 protein: CASSLASSGVITQYF

CDR3 length: 16
clone size: NA
D gene: TRBD1
V gene: TRBV9
J gene: TRBJ1-6
CDR3 DNA: TGTGCCAGCAGCGGGGGGACAGGGGCGTGGTATTCACCCCTCCACTTT
CDR3 protein: CASSGGTGAWYSPLHF

CDR3 length: 14
clone size: NA
D gene: TRBD1
V gene: TRBV5-1
J gene: TRBJ2-7
CDR3 DNA: TGCGCCAGCAGCCCCAGGGGGCTCTACTACGAGCAGTACTTC
CDR3 protein: CASSPRGLYYEQYF

CDR3 length: 18
clone size: NA
D gene: NA
V gene: TRBV6-1
J gene: TRBJ2-3
CDR3 DNA: TGTGCCAGCAGCCCCCAGACCACGTCAACTTCCAGCACAGATACGCAGTATTTT
CDR3 protein: CASSPQTTSTSSTDTQYF

CDR3 length: 14
clone size: NA
D gene: NA
V gene: TRBV29-1
J gene: TRBJ2-3
CDR3 DNA: TGCAGCGTTGAAGTGGATTTTCGAGGAGATACGCAGTATTTT
CDR3 protein: CSVEVDFRGDTQYF

CDR3 length: 15
clone size: few
D gene: TRBD1
V gene: TRBV20-1
J gene: TRBJ2-2
CDR3 DNA: TGCAGTGCTCCGAAGAGACAGGGGGCTGCCGGGGAGCTGTTTTTT
CDR3 protein: CSAPKRQGAAGELFF

CDR3 length: 15
clone size: few
D gene: NA
V gene: TRBV7-9
J gene: TRBJ2-7
CDR3 DNA: TGTGCCAGCAGCTGGTACTCGGGGACCTCCTACGAGCAGTACTTC
CDR3 protein: CASSWYSGTSYEQYF

CDR3 length: 13
clone size: few
D gene: NA
V gene: TRBV12-3/TRBV12-4
J gene: TRBJ1-2
CDR3 DNA: TGTGCCAGCCAAAATTGGGGTCCGGTTGGCTACACCTTC
CDR3 protein: CASQNWGPVGYTF

CDR3 length: 14
clone size: few
D gene: NA
V gene: TRBV4-1
J gene: TRBJ2-1
CDR3 DNA: TGCGCCAGCGCCCGAGGGGGGGGATACAATGAGCAGTTCTTC
CDR3 protein: CASARGGGYNEQFF

CDR3 length: 12
clone size: NA
D gene: NA
V gene: TRBV9
J gene: TRBJ1-2
CDR3 DNA: TGTGCCAGCAGGAGGGGCGTGTATGGCTACACCTTC
CDR3 protein: CASRRGVYGYTF

CDR3 length: 15
clone size: few
D gene: NA
V gene: TRBV12-3/TRBV12-4
J gene: TRBJ1-2
CDR3 DNA: TGTGCCAGCAGTTTAGCGCCACCGGGGTCCTATGGCTACACCTTC
CDR3 protein: CASSLAPPGSYGYTF

CDR3 length: 10
clone size: NA
D gene: NA
V gene: TRBV30
J gene: TRBJ2-7
CDR3 DNA: TGTGCCTGGAGTGGGGGGGCACTGTACTTC
CDR3 protein: CAWSGGALYF

CDR3 length: 15
clone size: many
D gene: NA
V gene: TRBV15
J gene: TRBJ2-3
CDR3 DNA: TGTGCCACCAGCAGAGAGGGGGGCCTCACAGATACGCAGTATTTT
CDR3 protein: CATSREGGLTDTQYF

CDR3 length: 14
clone size: few
D gene: NA
V gene: TRBV10-3
J gene: TRBJ2-5
CDR3 DNA: TGTGCCATCCAGTCCGGCCTTGGCGGAGAGACCCAGTACTTC
CDR3 protein: CAIQSGLGGETQYF

CDR3 length: 17
clone size: few
D gene: TRBD2
V gene: TRBV7-2
J gene: TRBJ2-1
CDR3 DNA: TGTGCCAGCAGCTCACAGCAGAGACTAGCATCCTACAATGAGCAGTTCTTC
CDR3 protein: CASSSQQRLASYNEQFF

CDR3 length: 14
clone size: NA
D gene: TRBD2
V gene: TRBV30
J gene: TRBJ2-7
CDR3 DNA: TGTGCCTGGGCGGGGGGGTCAACCTCCTACGAGCAGTACTTC
CDR3 protein: CAWAGGSTSYEQYF

CDR3 length: 17
clone size: NA
D gene: TRBD1
V gene: TRBV11-2
J gene: TRBJ1-6
CDR3 DNA: TGTGCCAGCAGCCCCCCGCCGCAGGGGGCGGCGAATTCACCCCTCCACTTT
CDR3 protein: CASSPPPQGAANSPLHF

CDR3 length: 17
clone size: NA
D gene: TRBD1
V gene: TRBV7-8
J gene: TRBJ2-1
CDR3 DNA: TGTGCCAGCAGCACCCAAGGGGGGTGGACAGGGGGTGATGAGCAGTTCTTC
CDR3 protein: CASSTQGGWTGGDEQFF

CDR3 length: 16
clone size: NA
D gene: TRBD2
V gene: TRBV11-1
J gene: TRBJ2-1
CDR3 DNA: TGTGCCAGCAGCGCAGCGGGACTAGCGGGGAGTACCGAGCAGTTCTTC
CDR3 protein: CASSAAGLAGSTEQFF

CDR3 length: 12
clone size: NA
D gene: NA
V gene: TRBV20-1
J gene: TRBJ2-1
CDR3 DNA: TGCAGTGCTAGCAAGGTCCACAATGAGCAGTTCTTC
CDR3 protein: CSASKVHNEQFF

CDR3 length: 14
clone size: NA
D gene: NA
V gene: TRBV5-1
J gene: TRBJ1-1
CDR3 DNA: TGCGCCAGCAGCCGAGGGACGGAGAACACTGAAGCTTTCTTT
CDR3 protein: CASSRGTENTEAFF

CDR3 length: 15
clone size: NA
D gene: TRBD1
V gene: TRBV10-3
J gene: TRBJ2-2
CDR3 DNA: TGTGCCATCAGTGACCGGGACAGGGGAACCGGGGAGCTGTTTTTT
CDR3 protein: CAISDRDRGTGELFF

CDR3 length: 15
clone size: NA
D gene: NA
V gene: TRBV9
J gene: TRBJ2-5
CDR3 DNA: TGTGCCAGCAGCCCCCGCATCGGGGGTGGGGAGACCCAGTACTTC
CDR3 protein: CASSPRIGGGETQYF

CDR3 length: 11
clone size: few
D gene: NA
V gene: TRBV30
J gene: TRBJ2-1
CDR3 DNA: TGTGCCTGGAGCCTTATCCATGAGCAGTTCTTC
CDR3 protein: CAWSLIHEQFF

CDR3 length: 16
clone size: few
D gene: NA
V gene: TRBV21-1
J gene: TRBJ2-1
CDR3 DNA: TGTGCCAGCAGTAGTTTAGTCCAGGGGGCTTCCAATGAGCAGTTCTTC
CDR3 protein: CASSSLVQGASNEQFF